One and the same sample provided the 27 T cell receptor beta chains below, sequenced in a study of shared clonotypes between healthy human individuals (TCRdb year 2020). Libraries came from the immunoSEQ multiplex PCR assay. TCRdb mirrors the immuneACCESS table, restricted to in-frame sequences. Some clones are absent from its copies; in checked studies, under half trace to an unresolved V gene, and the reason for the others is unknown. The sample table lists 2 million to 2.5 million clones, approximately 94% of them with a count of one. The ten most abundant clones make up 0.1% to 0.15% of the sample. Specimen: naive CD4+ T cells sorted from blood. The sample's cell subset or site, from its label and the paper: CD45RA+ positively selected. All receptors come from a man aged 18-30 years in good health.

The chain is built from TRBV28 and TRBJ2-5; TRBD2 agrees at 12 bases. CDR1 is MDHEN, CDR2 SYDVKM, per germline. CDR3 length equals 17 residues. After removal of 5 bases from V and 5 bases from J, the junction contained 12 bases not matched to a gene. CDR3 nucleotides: TGTGCCAGCAGTCCCCTAGCGGGGGGGCCTGTAGGTGAGACCCAGTACTTC. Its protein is CASSPLAGGPVGETQYF.

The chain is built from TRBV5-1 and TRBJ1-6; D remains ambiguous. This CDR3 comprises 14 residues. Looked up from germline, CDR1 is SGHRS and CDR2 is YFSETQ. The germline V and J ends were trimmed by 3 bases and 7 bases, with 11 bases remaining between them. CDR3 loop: CASSWERENSPLHF. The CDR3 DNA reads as TGCGCCAGCAGCTGGGAGAGAGAGAATTCACCCCTCCACTTT. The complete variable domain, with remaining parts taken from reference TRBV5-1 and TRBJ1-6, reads KAGVTQTPRYLIKTRGQQVTLSCSPISGHRSVSWYQQTPGQGLQFLFEYFSETQRNKGNFPGRFSGRQFSNSRSEMNVSTLELGDSALYLCASSWERENSPLHFGNGTRLTVT.

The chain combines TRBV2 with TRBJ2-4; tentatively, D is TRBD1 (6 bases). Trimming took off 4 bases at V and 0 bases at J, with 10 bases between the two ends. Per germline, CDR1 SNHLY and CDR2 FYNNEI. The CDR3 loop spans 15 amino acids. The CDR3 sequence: CASSVDSLAKNIQYF. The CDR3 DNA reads TGTGCCAGCAGTGTGGACAGCTTAGCCAAAAACATTCAGTACTTC. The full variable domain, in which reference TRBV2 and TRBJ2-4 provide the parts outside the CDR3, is EPEVTQTPSHQVTQMGQEVILRCVPISNHLYFYWYRQILGQKVEFLVSFYNNEISEKSEIFDDQFSVERPDGSNFTLKIRSTKLEDSAMYFCASSVDSLAKNIQYFGAGTRLSVL.

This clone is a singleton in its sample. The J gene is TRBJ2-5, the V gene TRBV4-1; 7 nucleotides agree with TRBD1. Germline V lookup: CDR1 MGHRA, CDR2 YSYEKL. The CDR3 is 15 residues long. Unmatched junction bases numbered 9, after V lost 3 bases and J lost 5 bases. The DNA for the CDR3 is TGCGCCAGCAGCCAGATTAACAGGGGAGAGGAGACCCAGTACTTC. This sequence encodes CASSQINRGEETQYF.

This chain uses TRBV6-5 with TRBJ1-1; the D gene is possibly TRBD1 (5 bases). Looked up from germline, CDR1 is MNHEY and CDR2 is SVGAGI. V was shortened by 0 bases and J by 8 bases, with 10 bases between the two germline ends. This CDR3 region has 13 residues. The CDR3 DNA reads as TGTGCCAGCAGTTACTCGGGGCCAGTCGAAGCTTTCTTT. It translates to CASSYSGPVEAFF.

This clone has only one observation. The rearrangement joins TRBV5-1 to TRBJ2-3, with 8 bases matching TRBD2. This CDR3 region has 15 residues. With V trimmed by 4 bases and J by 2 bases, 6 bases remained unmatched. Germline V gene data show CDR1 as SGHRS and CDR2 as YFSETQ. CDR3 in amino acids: CASSQERGPTDTQYF. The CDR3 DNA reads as TGCGCCAGCAGCCAGGAGCGGGGGCCCACAGATACGCAGTATTTT.

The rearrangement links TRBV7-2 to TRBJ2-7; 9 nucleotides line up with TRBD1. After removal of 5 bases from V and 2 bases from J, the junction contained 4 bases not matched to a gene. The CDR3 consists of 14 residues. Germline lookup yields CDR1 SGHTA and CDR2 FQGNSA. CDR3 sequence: CASSRWTGAYEQYF. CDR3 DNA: TGTGCCAGCAGCAGATGGACAGGGGCCTACGAGCAGTACTTC.

The chain's CDR3 is CASSRGQENIQYF. Here the CDR3 DNA reads TGCGCCAGCAGCCGGGGACAGGAAAACATTCAGTACTTC. The gene calls are TRBV5-1 and TRBJ2-4; the match to TRBD1 covers 8 bases. The CDR3 has 13 amino acids. Looked up from germline, CDR1 is SGHRS and CDR2 is YFSETQ. With 4 bases clipped from V and 5 bases from J, the junction kept 2 bases outside the gene matches.

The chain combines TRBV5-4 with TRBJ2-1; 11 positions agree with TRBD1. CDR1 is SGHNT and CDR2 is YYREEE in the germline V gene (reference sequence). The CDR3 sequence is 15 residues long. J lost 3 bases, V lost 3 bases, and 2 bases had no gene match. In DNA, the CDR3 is TGTGCCAGCAGCTGGGGACAGGGGGGCTACAATGAGCAGTTCTTC. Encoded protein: CASSWGQGGYNEQFF.

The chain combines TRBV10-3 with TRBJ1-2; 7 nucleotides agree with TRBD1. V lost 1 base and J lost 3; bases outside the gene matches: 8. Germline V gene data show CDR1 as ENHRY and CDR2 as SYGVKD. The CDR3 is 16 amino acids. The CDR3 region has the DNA TGTGCCATCAGTGAGTGGATGCGGGACAGTGACTATGGCTACACCTTC. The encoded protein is CAISEWMRDSDYGYTF.

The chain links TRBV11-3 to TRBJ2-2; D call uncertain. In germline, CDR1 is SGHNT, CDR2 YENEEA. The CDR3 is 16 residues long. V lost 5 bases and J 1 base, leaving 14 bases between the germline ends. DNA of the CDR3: TGTGCCAGCAGCCCTCACGACGAGAAGAACACCGGGGAGCTGTTTTTT. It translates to CASSPHDEKNTGELFF.

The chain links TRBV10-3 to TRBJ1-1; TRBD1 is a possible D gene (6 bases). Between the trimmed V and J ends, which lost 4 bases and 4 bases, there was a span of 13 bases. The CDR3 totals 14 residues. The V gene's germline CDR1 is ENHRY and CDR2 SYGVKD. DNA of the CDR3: TGTGCCATCAGTGCCGGGACAAGGGTCACTGAAGCTTTCTTT. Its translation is CAISAGTRVTEAFF.

The CDR3 region has the DNA TGTGCCAGCAGGGTGGACAGGGGGGGTACAGATACGCAGTATTTT. It is translated as CASRVDRGGTDTQYF. The chain combines TRBV5-4 with TRBJ2-3; the match to TRBD1 covers 10 bases. The trim removed 5 bases at V and 3 bases at J, leaving 6 bases unmatched. CDR3 length equals 15 residues. Germline CDR1 reads SGHNT; CDR2 reads YYREEE (reference sequence).

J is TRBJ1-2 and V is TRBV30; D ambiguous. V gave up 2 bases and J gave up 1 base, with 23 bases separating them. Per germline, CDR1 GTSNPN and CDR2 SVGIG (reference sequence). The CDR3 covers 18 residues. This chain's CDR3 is CAWSPGGGDTARNYGYTF. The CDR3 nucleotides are TGTGCCTGGAGTCCTGGAGGCGGGGATACTGCTCGTAACTATGGCTACACCTTC.

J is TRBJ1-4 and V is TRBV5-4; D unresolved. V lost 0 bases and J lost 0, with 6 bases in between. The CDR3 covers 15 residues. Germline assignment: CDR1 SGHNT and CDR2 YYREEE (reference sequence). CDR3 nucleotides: TGTGCCAGCAGCTTGGCCAGTTCAACTAATGAAAAACTGTTTTTT. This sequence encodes CASSLASSTNEKLFF. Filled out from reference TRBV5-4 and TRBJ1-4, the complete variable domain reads ETGVTQSPTHLIKTRGQQVTLRCSSQSGHNTVSWYQQALGQGPQFIFQYYREEENGRGNFPPRFSGLQFPNYSSELNVNALELDDSALYLCASSLASSTNEKLFFGSGTQLSVL.

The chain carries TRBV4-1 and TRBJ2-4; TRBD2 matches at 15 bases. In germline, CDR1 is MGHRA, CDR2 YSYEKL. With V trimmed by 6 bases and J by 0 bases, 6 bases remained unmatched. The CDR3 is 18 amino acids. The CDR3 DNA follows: TGCGCCAGCAGTCACGGACTAGCGGGGGGGCTAGCCAAAAACATTCAGTACTTC. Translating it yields CASSHGLAGGLAKNIQYF.

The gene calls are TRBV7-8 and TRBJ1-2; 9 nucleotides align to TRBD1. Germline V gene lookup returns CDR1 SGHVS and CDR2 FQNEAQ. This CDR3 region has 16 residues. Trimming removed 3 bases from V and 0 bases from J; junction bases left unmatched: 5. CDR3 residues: CASSLRRDRANYGYTF. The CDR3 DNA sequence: TGTGCCAGCAGCTTGAGGCGGGACAGGGCTAACTATGGCTACACCTTC.

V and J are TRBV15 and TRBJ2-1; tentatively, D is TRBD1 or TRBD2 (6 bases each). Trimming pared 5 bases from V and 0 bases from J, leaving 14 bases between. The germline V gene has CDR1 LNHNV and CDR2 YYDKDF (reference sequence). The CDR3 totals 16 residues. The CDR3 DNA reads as TGTGCCACCAGCCGCCCCGGGGGCTACTCCTACAATGAGCAGTTCTTC. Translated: CATSRPGGYSYNEQFF.

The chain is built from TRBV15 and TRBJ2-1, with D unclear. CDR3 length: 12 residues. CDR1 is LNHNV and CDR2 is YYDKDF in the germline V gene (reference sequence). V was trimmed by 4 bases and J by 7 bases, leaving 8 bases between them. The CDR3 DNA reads TGTGCCACCAGCACCCTAGGGAATGAGCAGTTCTTC. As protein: CATSTLGNEQFF.

The CDR3 spells CAWSPPTGGNSPLHF. The CDR3 coding sequence is TGTGCCTGGAGCCCCCCCACGGGGGGTAATTCACCCCTCCACTTT. The chain combines TRBV30 with TRBJ1-6; tentatively, D is TRBD1 (5 bases). The CDR3 loop spans 15 amino acids. Trimming pared 3 bases from V and 6 bases from J, leaving 15 bases between. CDR1 and CDR2 from the germline V gene are GTSNPN and SVGIG (reference sequence).

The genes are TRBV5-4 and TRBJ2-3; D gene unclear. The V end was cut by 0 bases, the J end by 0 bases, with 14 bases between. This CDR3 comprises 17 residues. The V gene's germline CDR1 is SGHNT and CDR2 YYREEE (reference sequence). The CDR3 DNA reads TGTGCCAGCAGCTTGGGAGGATACCAATGGAGCACAGATACGCAGTATTTT. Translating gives CASSLGGYQWSTDTQYF. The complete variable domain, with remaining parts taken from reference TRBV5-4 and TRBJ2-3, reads ETGVTQSPTHLIKTRGQQVTLRCSSQSGHNTVSWYQQALGQGPQFIFQYYREEENGRGNFPPRFSGLQFPNYSSELNVNALELDDSALYLCASSLGGYQWSTDTQYFGPGTRLTVL.

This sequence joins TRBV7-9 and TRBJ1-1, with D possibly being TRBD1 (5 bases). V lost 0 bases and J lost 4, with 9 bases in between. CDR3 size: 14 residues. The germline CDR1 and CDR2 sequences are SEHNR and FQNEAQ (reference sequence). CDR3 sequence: CASSLAGAVTEAFF. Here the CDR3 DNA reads TGTGCCAGCAGCTTAGCAGGGGCGGTCACTGAAGCTTTCTTT.

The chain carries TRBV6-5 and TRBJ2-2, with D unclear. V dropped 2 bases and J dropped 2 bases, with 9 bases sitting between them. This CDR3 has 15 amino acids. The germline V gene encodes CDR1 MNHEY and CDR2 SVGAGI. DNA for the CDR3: TGTGCCAGCAGTTACGTCGCCGGTAACACCGGGGAGCTGTTTTTT. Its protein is CASSYVAGNTGELFF.

In DNA, the CDR3 is TGCGCCAGCAGCCCCGGGTCCCAAACAGCTTACGAGCAGTACTTC. Its translation: CASSPGSQTAYEQYF. The chain is built from TRBV5-1 and TRBJ2-7, with D unclear. The germline V gene encodes CDR1 SGHRS and CDR2 YFSETQ. This CDR3 is 15 amino acids long. The V and J ends lost 4 bases and 4 bases respectively, with 18 bases between them.

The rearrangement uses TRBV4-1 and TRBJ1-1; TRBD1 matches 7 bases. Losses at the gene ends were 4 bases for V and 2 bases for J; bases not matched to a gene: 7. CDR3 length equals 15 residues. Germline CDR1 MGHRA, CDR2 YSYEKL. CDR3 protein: CASSPLGTANTEAFF. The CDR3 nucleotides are TGCGCCAGCAGCCCCCTCGGGACAGCTAACACTGAAGCTTTCTTT.

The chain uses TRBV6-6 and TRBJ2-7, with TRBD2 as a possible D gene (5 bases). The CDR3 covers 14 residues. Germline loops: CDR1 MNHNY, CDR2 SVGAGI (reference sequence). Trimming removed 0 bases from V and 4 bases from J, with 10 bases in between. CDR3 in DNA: TGTGCCAGCAGTTACTCGCTAGGGAGTTACGAGCAGTACTTC. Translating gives CASSYSLGSYEQYF.

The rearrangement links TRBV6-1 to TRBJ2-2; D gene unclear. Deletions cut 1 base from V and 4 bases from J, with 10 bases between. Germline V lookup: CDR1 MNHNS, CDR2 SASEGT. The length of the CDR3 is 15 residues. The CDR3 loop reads CASSEVGQPTGELFF. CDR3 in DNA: TGTGCCAGCAGTGAAGTAGGTCAGCCCACCGGGGAGCTGTTTTTT.